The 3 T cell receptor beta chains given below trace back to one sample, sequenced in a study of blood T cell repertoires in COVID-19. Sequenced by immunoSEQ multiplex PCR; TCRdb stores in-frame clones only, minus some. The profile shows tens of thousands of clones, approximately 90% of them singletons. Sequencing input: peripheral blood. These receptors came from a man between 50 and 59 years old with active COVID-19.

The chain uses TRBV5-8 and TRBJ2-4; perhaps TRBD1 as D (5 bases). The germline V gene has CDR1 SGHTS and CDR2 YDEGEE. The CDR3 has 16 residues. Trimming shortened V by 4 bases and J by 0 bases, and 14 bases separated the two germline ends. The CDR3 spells CASSPRTYIAKNIQYF. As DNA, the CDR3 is TGTGCCAGCAGCCCCAGGACATATATAGCCAAAAACATTCAGTACTTC. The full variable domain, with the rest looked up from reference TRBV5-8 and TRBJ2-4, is EAGVTQSPTHLIKTRGQQATLRCSPISGHTSVYWYQQALGLGLQFLLWYDEGEERNRGNFPPRFSGRQFPNYSSELNVNALELEDSALYLCASSPRTYIAKNIQYFGAGTRLSVL.

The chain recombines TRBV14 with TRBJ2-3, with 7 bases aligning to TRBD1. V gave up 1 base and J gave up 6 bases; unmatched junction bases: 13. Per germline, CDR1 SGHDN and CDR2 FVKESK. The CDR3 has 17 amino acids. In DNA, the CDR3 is TGTGCCAGCAGCCAAGGACGGGACAGCGGAGGAAGGGATACGCAGTATTTT. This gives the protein CASSQGRDSGGRDTQYF.

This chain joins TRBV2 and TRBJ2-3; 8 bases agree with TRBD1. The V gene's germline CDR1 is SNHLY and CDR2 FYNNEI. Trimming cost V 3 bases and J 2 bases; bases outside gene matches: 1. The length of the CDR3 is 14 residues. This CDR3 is CASSEGQATDTQYF. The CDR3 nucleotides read TGTGCCAGCAGTGAGGGACAGGCCACAGATACGCAGTATTTT. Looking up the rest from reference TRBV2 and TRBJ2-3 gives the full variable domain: EPEVTQTPSHQVTQMGQEVILRCVPISNHLYFYWYRQILGQKVEFLVSFYNNEISEKSEIFDDQFSVERPDGSNFTLKIRSTKLEDSAMYFCASSEGQATDTQYFGPGTRLTVL.